This T cell receptor (beta chain) was sequenced in a study of vaccination effects on CD4 cells after COVID-19. Ahead of sequencing, the ViraFEST assay grew antigen-specific CD4+ T cells using viral peptide pools. At the end of about 10 days of culture, CD4+ T cells were isolated. Previously uninfected by SARS-CoV-2, the vaccine recipients also showed negative nucleocapsid antibodies. IL-2 medium took the place of half the medium on both days 3 and 7. A note on this clone: Its antigen is currently unknown.

The assay was immunoSEQ multiplex PCR, and TCRdb's table has in-frame clones only and misses some. This table has about 21,000 clones, roughly 75% appearing once. The sequence was collected from a human donor who received a COVID-19 vaccine. The sample in question was CD4+ T cells from PBMCs cultured with HCoV-NL63 spike peptides, obtained before COVID-19 vaccination.

The CDR3 region has the DNA TGTGCCAGCAGTAATAGTTGGGCCAACGTCCTGACTTTC. Its protein is CASSNSWANVLTF. The V gene is TRBV28, the J gene TRBJ2-6; unclear D gene. Germline lookup yields CDR1 MDHEN and CDR2 SYDVKM. V was pared by 5 bases and J by 5 bases, with 7 bases between. This CDR3 has 13 amino acids.